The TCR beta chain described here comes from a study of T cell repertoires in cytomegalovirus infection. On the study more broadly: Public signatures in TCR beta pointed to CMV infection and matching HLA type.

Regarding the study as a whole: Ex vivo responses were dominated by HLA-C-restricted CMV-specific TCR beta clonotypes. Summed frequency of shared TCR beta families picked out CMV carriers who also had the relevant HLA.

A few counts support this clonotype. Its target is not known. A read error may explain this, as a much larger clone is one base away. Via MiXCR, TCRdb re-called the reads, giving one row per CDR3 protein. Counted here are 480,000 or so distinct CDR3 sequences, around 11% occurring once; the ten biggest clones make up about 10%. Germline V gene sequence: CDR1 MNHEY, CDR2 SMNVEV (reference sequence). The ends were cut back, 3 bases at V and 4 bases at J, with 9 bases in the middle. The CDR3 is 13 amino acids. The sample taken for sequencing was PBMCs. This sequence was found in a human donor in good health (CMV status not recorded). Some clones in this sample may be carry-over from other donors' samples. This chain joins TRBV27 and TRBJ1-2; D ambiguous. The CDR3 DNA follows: TGTGCCAGCAGTTTCCGGGGTGGCTATGGCTACACCTTC. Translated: CASSFRGGYGYTF.